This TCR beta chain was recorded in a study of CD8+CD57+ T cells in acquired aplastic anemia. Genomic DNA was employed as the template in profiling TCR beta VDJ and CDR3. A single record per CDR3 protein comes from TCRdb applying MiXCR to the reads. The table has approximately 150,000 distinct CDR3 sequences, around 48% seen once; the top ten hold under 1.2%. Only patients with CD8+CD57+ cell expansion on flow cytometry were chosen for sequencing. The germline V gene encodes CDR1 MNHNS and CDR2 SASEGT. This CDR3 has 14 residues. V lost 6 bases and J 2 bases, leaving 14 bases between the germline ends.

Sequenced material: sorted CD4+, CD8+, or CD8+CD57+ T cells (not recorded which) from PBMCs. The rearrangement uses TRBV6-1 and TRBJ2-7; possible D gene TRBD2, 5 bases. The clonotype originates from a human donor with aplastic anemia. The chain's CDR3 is CASSPNSGTYEQYF. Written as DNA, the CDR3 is TGTGCCAGCAGCCCCAACAGCGGAACCTACGAGCAGTACTTC.